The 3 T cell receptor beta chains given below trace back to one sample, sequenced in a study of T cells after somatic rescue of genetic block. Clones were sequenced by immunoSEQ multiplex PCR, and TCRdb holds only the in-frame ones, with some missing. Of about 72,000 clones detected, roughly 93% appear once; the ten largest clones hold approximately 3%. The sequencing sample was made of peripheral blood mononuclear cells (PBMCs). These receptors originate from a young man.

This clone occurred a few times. The CDR3 protein is CASSLRERVFDGYTF. CDR3 bases: TGTGCCAGCAGCTTGAGGGAGAGGGTATTTGACGGCTACACCTTC. The chain carries TRBV5-5 and TRBJ1-2, with D hard to call. V lost 1 base, J lost 8 bases, and 18 bases lay in between. CDR3 length equals 15 residues. Germline values: CDR1 SGHKS, CDR2 YYEKEE (reference sequence).

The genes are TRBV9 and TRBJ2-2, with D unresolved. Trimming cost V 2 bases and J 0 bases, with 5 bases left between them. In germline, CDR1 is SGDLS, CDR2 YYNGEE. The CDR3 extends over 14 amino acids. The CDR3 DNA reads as TGTGCCAGCAGCGTGAGTGCGAACACCGGGGAGCTGTTTTTT. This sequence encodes CASSVSANTGELFF.

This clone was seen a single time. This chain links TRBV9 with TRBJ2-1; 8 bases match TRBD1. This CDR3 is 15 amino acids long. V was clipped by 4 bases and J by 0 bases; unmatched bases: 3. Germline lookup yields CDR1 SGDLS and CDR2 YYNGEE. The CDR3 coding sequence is TGTGCCAGCAGCCCCACAGGGGGCTCCTACAATGAGCAGTTCTTC. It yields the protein CASSPTGGSYNEQFF. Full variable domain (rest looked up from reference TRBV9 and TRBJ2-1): DSGVTQTPKHLITATGQRVTLRCSPRSGDLSVYWYQQSLDQGLQFLIQYYNGEERAKGNILERFSAQQFPDLHSELNLSSLELGDSALYFCASSPTGGSYNEQFFGPGTRLTVL.